The sequence of this TCR beta chain was determined in a study of regulatory T cells in long-lasting Graves disease. Across the study: Graves' patients diagnosed newly had used antithyroid drugs under 3 months.

Time point here: newly diagnosed GD, antithyroid drugs for less than 3 months. Following extraction of RNA from PBMCs, that RNA was used to make the TCR library. An endocrinology department in Xi'an, China, recruited the patients. Findings and caveats of the study: Segments TRBV28, TRBJ1-2 and TRBJ2-5 showed preferential usage in persistent disease. The analysis examined peripheral blood only and excluded thyroid tissue.

TCR beta libraries were built with iRepertoire HTBI primers and Arm-PCR of CDR3 regions. TCRdb analysed the multiplex PCR reads with MiXCR anew, one entry per CDR3 protein. The sample consists of some 230,000 distinct CDR3 sequences, about 16% of them appearing once. This clonotype has ten or more counts. Its antigen is unknown. This CDR3 comprises 13 residues. Per germline, CDR1 KGHDR and CDR2 SFDVKD. V was pared by 8 bases and J by 10 bases, with 17 bases between. The V and J genes are TRBV24-1 and TRBJ2-1; D tentatively reads TRBD1 or TRBD2 (5 bases each). The receptor was derived from a female donor with Graves disease. Specimen: peripheral blood mononuclear cells (PBMCs), collected at new diagnosis, from a patient treated with antithyroid drugs. CDR3 protein: CATTGPRLAEQFF. DNA for the CDR3: TGTGCCACCACGGGACCTAGGCTGGCCGAGCAGTTCTTC.